This T cell receptor beta chain was obtained from a study of T cell repertoires in cytomegalovirus infection. At the level of the study: Matching HLA type and CMV infection were both indicated by public TCR beta signatures.

Notes on the study in general: There were HLA-C-restricted CMV-specific TCR beta clonotypes dominating the ex vivo response. Summed public TCR beta family frequency identified CMV carriers bearing the relevant HLA.

TCRdb itself ran the reads through MiXCR, one entry per CDR3 protein. The table shows roughly 760,000 distinct CDR3 sequences, with about 40% occurring only once. Concerning this clonotype: Its antigen is not known.

Germline loops: CDR1 MDHEN, CDR2 SYDVKM. This CDR3 region has 14 residues. With V trimmed by 7 bases and J by 2 bases, 7 bases remained unmatched. This sequence was found in a human donor in good health (CMV status not recorded). Some clones in this sample may be carry-over from other donors' samples. Source material: PBMCs. V and J are TRBV28 and TRBJ2-7, with 8 bases identical to TRBD2. The CDR3 here is CASKESSGAYEQYF. For the CDR3, the DNA is TGTGCCAGCAAAGAAAGTAGCGGGGCCTACGAGCAGTACTTC. Looking up the rest from reference TRBV28 and TRBJ2-7 gives the full variable domain: DVKVTQSSRYLVKRTGEKVFLECVQDMDHENMFWYRQDPGLGLRLIYFSYDVKMKEKGDIPEGYSVSREKKERFSLILESASTNQTSMYLCASKESSGAYEQYFGPGTRLTVT.